The T cell receptor (beta chain) described here comes from a study of T cells in Graves' hyperthyroidism and ophthalmopathy. Amplification of TCR beta CDR3 regions was performed using RNA transcripts as template. First-round RT-PCR of the TCR CDR3 relied on the HTBI primer set. TCRdb itself ran the multiplex PCR reads through MiXCR, one entry per CDR3 protein. The sample lists hundreds of thousands of distinct CDR3 sequences, around 21% occurring once. Exclusion followed for patients with uncontrolled infection, other autoimmune disease, pregnancy or lactation. Based on clinical symptoms, serum thyroxine and TRAb, thyroid ultrasound and orbital computed tomography, diagnoses were reached. General observations from the study: Blood also showed most of the thyroid clonotypes that were expanded above 0.001.

This CDR3 has 24 residues. V was clipped by 6 bases and J by 3 bases; unmatched bases: 30. Germline CDR1 reads ENHRY; CDR2 reads SYGVKD. On this clonotype itself: Its specificity is not known.

The specimen was blood. This chain links TRBV10-3 with TRBJ2-2, with 11 bases matching TRBD1. The receptor's source is a man aged 25-45 years with Graves' ophthalmopathy. The CDR3 spells CAIRPTGTGGFGSGSGSYTGELFF. The CDR3 coding sequence is TGTGCCATCAGACCGACCGGGACAGGGGGTTTCGGTAGCGGGAGCGGTAGTTACACCGGGGAGCTGTTTTTT.